This T cell receptor beta chain was identified in a study of blood T cell repertoires in COVID-19. Study as a whole: Spain, Italy and the United States supplied samples that represented acute and convalescent COVID-19.

In the original analysis: Nucleated cell number was recorded as an estimate derived from reference gene primer amplification. Only in-frame clones appear in the TCRdb table, and some are missing; sequencing was by immunoSEQ multiplex PCR. Clone size and V and J calls were adopted from that table, with D and trimming inferred from the DNA. The sample lists approximately 63,000 clones; 91% were seen once. The V gene lost 5 bases and the J gene lost 3 bases, with 17 bases spanning the gap. From germline, CDR1 is LGHDT and CDR2 YNNKEL (reference sequence). CDR3 size: 15 residues. V and J are TRBV3-1 (or the pseudogene TRBV3-2) and TRBJ2-7; D is undetermined. The sequenced material came from peripheral blood. This clonotype was sampled from a human donor in a cohort sampled during active COVID-19. The CDR3 sequence is CASSEVQLIIYEQYF. In DNA, the CDR3 is TGTGCCAGCAGCGAGGTGCAGCTTATAATCTACGAGCAGTACTTC.